The next 5 T cell receptor beta chains were all read from a single sample in a study of shared clonotypes between healthy human individuals. The assay was immunoSEQ multiplex PCR, and TCRdb's table has in-frame clones only and misses some. The sample contains 2,500,000 or so clones, just under 95% of which appear only once. The sequenced material came from naive CD4+ T cells from PBMCs. Subset here: CD45RA+ positively selected. The origin of the receptors is a man younger than 35 in good health. Some clones in this sample may be carry-over from other donors' samples.

The chain is built from TRBV2 and TRBJ1-2; D is possibly TRBD1 (5 bases). The CDR3 sequence is 15 residues long. Germline CDR1 SNHLY, CDR2 FYNNEI. With 4 bases removed from V and 5 bases from J, the gap between germline ends came to 17 bases. CDR3 residues: CASSAEKGTFYGYTF. Here the CDR3 DNA reads TGTGCCAGCAGTGCGGAGAAGGGGACCTTTTATGGCTACACCTTC.

As DNA, the CDR3 is TGTGCCAGCAGCCTCGGGATCTACGGCTCAGATACGCAGTATTTT. Its protein product is CASSLGIYGSDTQYF. V and J are TRBV11-3 and TRBJ2-3; TRBD2 might be the D (5 bases). The CDR3 is 15 residues long. Trimming pared 5 bases from V and 4 bases from J, leaving 16 bases between. Germline-derived CDR1 and CDR2 are SGHNT and YENEEA.

V and J are TRBV19 and TRBJ2-3; 11 positions match TRBD1. V shed 6 bases and J 3 bases; nucleotides not matched to a gene: 5. Germline assignment: CDR1 LNHDA and CDR2 SQIVND (reference sequence). The CDR3 runs 15 residues. The CDR3: CASRHRDRGTDTQYF. The CDR3 DNA reads TGTGCCAGTAGGCACCGGGACAGGGGGACAGATACGCAGTATTTT.

The chain uses TRBV21-1 and TRBJ2-1. TRBV21-1 is noted as a pseudogene. This CDR3 region has 17 residues. Here the CDR3 reads CASSKARSVMGTNEQFF. CDR3 nucleotide sequence: TGTGCCAGCAGCAAAGCCCGGTCCGTGATGGGGACCAATGAGCAGTTCTTC.

This chain uses TRBV11-2 with TRBJ1-2, with a weak D call TRBD1 (5 bases). There are 15 residues in the CDR3. Trimming took off 5 bases at V and 4 bases at J, with 17 bases between the two ends. The V gene's germline CDR1 is SGHAT and CDR2 FQNNGV. CDR3 region: CASSGAGPSIYGYTF. The CDR3 nucleotides are TGTGCCAGCAGCGGGGCAGGCCCTTCGATCTATGGCTACACCTTC.